Each of the 13 T cell receptor beta chains below was sequenced from the same sample in a study of cytomegalovirus exposure and HLA in healthy donors. This table comes from immunoSEQ multiplex PCR, and its TCRdb copy is limited to in-frame clones, with some not included. The data show tens of thousands of clones, over 75% seen once. The sequencing input was PBMCs. These receptor sequences come from a young woman in good health and CMV-seronegative.

J is TRBJ2-3 and V is TRBV5-4; 11 bases match TRBD1. The CDR3 runs 15 residues. With 6 bases clipped from V and 4 bases from J, the junction kept 7 bases outside the gene matches. Per germline, CDR1 SGHNT and CDR2 YYREEE (reference sequence). Here the CDR3 reads CASTLGQGASDTQYF. The CDR3 DNA follows: TGTGCCAGCACCCTCGGACAGGGGGCCTCAGATACGCAGTATTTT.

This chain links TRBV27 with TRBJ2-3; 7 bases are a match to TRBD2. The V and J ends lost 5 bases and 2 bases, in that order; junction bases with no gene match: 10. Germline CDR1 and CDR2: MNHEY and SMNVEV (reference sequence). This CDR3 spans 16 amino acids. The CDR3 loop reads CASSSPASGPTDTQYF. The CDR3 DNA follows: TGTGCCAGCAGTAGCCCCGCTAGCGGCCCCACAGATACGCAGTATTTT.

This clone was counted a few times. V gene TRBV5-4 combines with J gene TRBJ2-2; a weak D match, TRBD2 (6 bases). Looked up from germline, CDR1 is SGHNT and CDR2 is YYREEE (reference sequence). This CDR3 region has 14 residues. Trimming cost V 3 bases and J 7 bases, with 13 bases left between them. CDR3 sequence (DNA): TGTGCCAGCAGCTCGGGACTGCTCGGCGGGGAGCTGTTTTTT. It codes for CASSSGLLGGELFF.

The chain employs TRBV7-8 and TRBJ2-7; maybe TRBD2 (6 bases). This CDR3 region has 16 residues. Germline V CDR1 and CDR2: SGHVS, FQNEAQ. V dropped 0 bases and J dropped 0 bases, with 12 bases sitting between them. The DNA for the CDR3 is TGTGCCAGCAGCTTAGCCGGCGCCGGGAGCTCCTACGAGCAGTACTTC. Encoded protein: CASSLAGAGSSYEQYF.

The chain is built from TRBV9 and TRBJ2-3; TRBD2 aligns across 8 bases. The germline V gene has CDR1 SGDLS and CDR2 YYNGEE. The CDR3 covers 16 residues. V trimming: 0 bases; J trimming: 2 bases; junction bases outside the gene matches: 5. The CDR3: CASSVGSSGVTDTQYF. Written as DNA, the CDR3 is TGTGCCAGCAGCGTAGGAAGTAGCGGGGTCACAGATACGCAGTATTTT.

The chain is built from TRBV21-1 and TRBJ1-5; TRBD1, the table's D call, lacks a check against the DNA. TRBV21-1 is shown as a pseudogene. CDR3 length: 15 amino acids. CDR3 residues: CASSKEARGNQPQHF. In DNA form, the CDR3 reads TGTGCCAGCAGCAAAGAGGCAAGGGGAAATCAGCCCCAGCATTTT.

The gene calls are TRBV27 and TRBJ2-3, with a possible D match to TRBD1 (6 bases). The V end was cut by 5 bases, the J end by 2 bases, with 11 bases between. The CDR3 extends over 14 amino acids. Germline CDR1 is MNHEY and CDR2 is SMNVEV (reference sequence). The CDR3 loop reads CASSVTGYTDTQYF. CDR3 nucleotide sequence: TGTGCCAGCAGTGTAACAGGGTACACAGATACGCAGTATTTT.

In its sample, this clone was seen once. This chain joins TRBV5-8 and TRBJ2-5, with 9 bases aligning to TRBD2. Germline CDR1 is SGHTS and CDR2 is YDEGEE. The CDR3 sequence is 14 residues long. The V gene end was trimmed by 1 base and the J gene end by 3 bases; junction bases not matched to a gene: 1. The CDR3 bases are TGTGCCAGCAGCTTGCCTAGCGGGGAAGAGACCCAGTACTTC. Translated, it gives CASSLPSGEETQYF.

V is TRBV7-2 and J is TRBJ2-7; possibly TRBD2 for D (6 bases). Germline loops: CDR1 SGHTA, CDR2 FQGNSA. V was clipped by 1 base and J by 5 bases, with 9 bases between them. The CDR3 covers 13 residues. The CDR3 protein is CASSLGAGNEQYF. CDR3 DNA sequence: TGTGCCAGCAGCTTAGGTGCGGGAAACGAGCAGTACTTC. The full variable domain, rest sourced from reference TRBV7-2 and TRBJ2-7, is GAGVSQSPSNKVTEKGKDVELRCDPISGHTALYWYRQSLGQGLEFLIYFQGNSAPDKSGLPSDRFSAERTGGSVSTLTIQRTQQEDSAVYLCASSLGAGNEQYFGPGTRLTVT.

The chain employs TRBV2 and TRBJ2-7, with D perhaps matching TRBD1 (5 bases). CDR3 length equals 17 residues. CDR1 SNHLY and CDR2 FYNNEI come from the germline V gene. Trimming took 7 bases from V and 2 from J, leaving 24 bases between them. CDR3 sequence (DNA): TGTGCCAGCAATTGGGTATTGGACATTGGAAAAACCTACGAGCAGTACTTC. This sequence encodes CASNWVLDIGKTYEQYF.

This chain uses TRBV4-3 with TRBJ2-3; TRBD2 might be the D (6 bases). There are 18 residues in the CDR3. Germline CDR1 is LGHNA and CDR2 is YSLEER. V was clipped by 2 bases and J by 2 bases, with 20 bases between them. CDR3 residues: CASSQRKEGPGNTDTQYF. Here the CDR3 DNA reads TGCGCCAGCAGCCAAAGGAAGGAGGGGCCGGGGAACACAGATACGCAGTATTTT.

The genes are TRBV28 and TRBJ1-2; 9 nucleotides line up with TRBD1. Germline V gene sequence: CDR1 MDHEN, CDR2 SYDVKM. The CDR3 consists of 15 residues. V shed 5 bases and J 0 bases; nucleotides not matched to a gene: 4. The CDR3 DNA is TGTGCCAGCAGTCTAACAGGGGGCCCTAACTATGGCTACACCTTC. Its protein is CASSLTGGPNYGYTF.

The count of this clone is one. The CDR3 protein is CASSYSDTGFTEAFF. Here the CDR3 DNA reads TGTGCCAGCAGTTACTCTGATACAGGGTTCACTGAAGCTTTCTTT. This sequence joins TRBV6-6 and TRBJ1-1; a possible D gene is TRBD1 (6 bases). V dropped 0 bases and J dropped 4 bases, with 12 bases sitting between them. The CDR3 totals 15 residues. In germline, CDR1 is MNHNY, CDR2 SVGAGI (reference sequence).